The subject of this entry is one TCR beta chain. CDR1 is SNHLY and CDR2 is FYNNEI in the germline V gene. The CDR3 contains 12 residues. The ends were cut back, 8 bases at V and 2 bases at J, with 9 bases in the middle. The data were obtained in a study of T cell changes during pregnancy in multiple sclerosis. TCRdb's copy holds only in-frame clones and misses some; the assay was immunoSEQ multiplex PCR. The sample includes about 93,000 clones, approximately 92% of them seen just once. The material sequenced was peripheral blood, taken after pregnancy. This receptor was obtained from a female donor with multiple sclerosis, enrolled in a pregnancy study. The chain links TRBV2 to TRBJ1-2, with unresolved D. Written as DNA, the CDR3 is TGTGCCAGCCAGTCGGGGAACTATGGCTACACCTTC. It encodes CASQSGNYGYTF.